This TCR beta chain was retrieved from a study of PD-L1 blockade in urothelial cancer. On the study more broadly: Blood analysis was done at 3 weeks (second dose) and 6 weeks after treatment began. A median blood sample held around 150,000 T cells and under 85,000 unique TCRs.

With regard to this clone: Its target is unknown. In the same sample, other DNA sequences code for this CDR3.

The repertoire was sequenced with immunoSEQ multiplex PCR; TCRdb's copy has only in-frame clones and lacks some. The data hold roughly 20,000 clones, with around 91% observed a single time. This CDR3 region has 14 residues. V gave up 6 bases and J gave up 9 bases; unmatched junction bases: 6. Germline CDR1 reads SEHNR; CDR2 reads FQNEAQ (reference sequence). General observations from the study: By 3 weeks, tumor-associated blood clones had expanded more in durable-benefit patients.

V gene TRBV7-9 combines with J gene TRBJ1-4, with 11 bases aligning to TRBD1. The source was PBMCs, collected around atezolizumab (anti-PD-L1) treatment. This clonotype originated in a woman aged 55-69 years with urothelial cancer. CDR3 in DNA: TGTGCCAGCAGTATCGGGACAGGGGGACAAAAACTGTTTTTT. This translates into CASSIGTGGQKLFF.